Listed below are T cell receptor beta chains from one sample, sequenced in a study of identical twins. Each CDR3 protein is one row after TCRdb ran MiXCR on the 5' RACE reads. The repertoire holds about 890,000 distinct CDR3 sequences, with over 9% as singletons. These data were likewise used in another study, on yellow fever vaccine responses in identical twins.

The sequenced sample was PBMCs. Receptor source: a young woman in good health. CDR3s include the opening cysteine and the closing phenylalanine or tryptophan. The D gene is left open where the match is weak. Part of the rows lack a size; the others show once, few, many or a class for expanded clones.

CDR3nt: TGTGCCAGCAGAAGGGGGACAGGGGGGGATCAGCCCCAGCATTTT; CDR3aa: CASRRGTGGDQPQHF; d_gene: TRBD1; j_gene: TRBJ1-5; v_gene: TRBV27; abundance: few
CDR3nt: TGTGCCAGCAGCTTGGAGCCTAGCGGGGGCACAGATACGCAGTATTTT; CDR3aa: CASSLEPSGGTDTQYF; d_gene: TRBD2; j_gene: TRBJ2-3; v_gene: TRBV5-6; abundance: -
CDR3nt: TGCTGTGCTAGACTTACGGGACTAGCGGGCGAATCCTACAATGAGCAGTTCTTC; CDR3aa: CCARLTGLAGESYNEQFF; d_gene: TRBD2; j_gene: TRBJ2-1; v_gene: TRBV20-1; abundance: -
CDR3nt: TGCAGTGCTCCAAGACGGGGGAACACTGAAGCTTTCTTT; CDR3aa: CSAPRRGNTEAFF; d_gene: -; j_gene: TRBJ1-1; v_gene: TRBV20-1; abundance: few
CDR3nt: TGTGCCACCAGTGAGGAGACAGGAGTCGCCAATGAGCAGTTCTTC; CDR3aa: CATSEETGVANEQFF; d_gene: -; j_gene: TRBJ2-1; v_gene: TRBV24-1; abundance: -
CDR3nt: TGTGCCAGCAGCCAAGATGGGGCGCGGGGGGGCCTCGCGACCCAGTACTTC; CDR3aa: CASSQDGARGGLATQYF; d_gene: TRBD2; j_gene: TRBJ2-5; v_gene: TRBV4-2; abundance: -
CDR3nt: TGTGCCAGCAGTTACCTCGGGTCCTTCGTGGGGTTTGGAGCTTTCTTT; CDR3aa: CASSYLGSFVGFGAFF; d_gene: -; j_gene: TRBJ1-1; v_gene: TRBV6-5; abundance: few
CDR3nt: TGCAGTGCTAGAGATTATACGGGAGGGCCGGGAGATACGCAGTATTTT; CDR3aa: CSARDYTGGPGDTQYF; d_gene: TRBD2; j_gene: TRBJ2-3; v_gene: TRBV20-1; abundance: few
CDR3nt: TGCGCCAGCAGCTTGGGGTTCGTTGGACTAGCGGGGGGCTCCTACAATGAGCAGTTCTTC; CDR3aa: CASSLGFVGLAGGSYNEQFF; d_gene: TRBD2; j_gene: TRBJ2-1; v_gene: TRBV5-1; abundance: -
CDR3nt: TGTGCCAGCAGCAGTAGTAGCGTTAGCTCCTACAATGAGCAGTTCTTC; CDR3aa: CASSSSSVSSYNEQFF; d_gene: -; j_gene: TRBJ2-1; v_gene: TRBV21-1; abundance: many
CDR3nt: TGTGCCAGCAGCCACCCTCCGGGGATGGGGTTGAACACCGGGGAGCTGTTTTTT; CDR3aa: CASSHPPGMGLNTGELFF; d_gene: -; j_gene: TRBJ2-2; v_gene: TRBV3-1; abundance: -
CDR3nt: TGCGCCAGCGCGCCGGGGCAGATCGGGGCTTTCTTT; CDR3aa: CASAPGQIGAFF; d_gene: -; j_gene: TRBJ1-1; v_gene: TRBV10-1; abundance: -
CDR3nt: TGTGCCACCAGTGACCCCCAACAGGGTAGCAACGAGCAGTACTTC; CDR3aa: CATSDPQQGSNEQYF; d_gene: -; j_gene: TRBJ2-7; v_gene: TRBV24-1; abundance: -
CDR3nt: TGTGCCAGCAGTTACCCTCATACAGGGAAGGCTGAAGCTTTCTTT; CDR3aa: CASSYPHTGKAEAFF; d_gene: -; j_gene: TRBJ1-1; v_gene: TRBV6-2/TRBV6-3; abundance: few
CDR3nt: TGTGCCAGCAGCTTAGATCCGGGACAGCTAATCCAAGAGACCCAGTACTTC; CDR3aa: CASSLDPGQLIQETQYF; d_gene: TRBD1; j_gene: TRBJ2-5; v_gene: TRBV11-2; abundance: few
CDR3nt: TGCAGTGCCTCAAGTGGGCTAGCGGGAGAGACCCAGTACTTC; CDR3aa: CSASSGLAGETQYF; d_gene: TRBD2; j_gene: TRBJ2-5; v_gene: TRBV20-1; abundance: -
CDR3nt: TGTGCCAGCAGTGAAACAGGTTCACCCCTCCACTTT; CDR3aa: CASSETGSPLHF; d_gene: -; j_gene: TRBJ1-6; v_gene: TRBV2; abundance: -
CDR3nt: TGCAGTGCCCCGGGACTAGCGGGAGAAAGTGAGCAGTTCTTC; CDR3aa: CSAPGLAGESEQFF; d_gene: TRBD2; j_gene: TRBJ2-1; v_gene: TRBV20-1; abundance: many
CDR3nt: TGTGCCACCAGCAGAGATCTCGGGACTACCTCTGATGAGCAGTTCTTC; CDR3aa: CATSRDLGTTSDEQFF; d_gene: TRBD2; j_gene: TRBJ2-1; v_gene: TRBV15; abundance: many
CDR3nt: TGTGCCAGCAGCTTACTGTGGGAGTTTAGTTCCGAGCAGTACTTC; CDR3aa: CASSLLWEFSSEQYF; d_gene: -; j_gene: TRBJ2-7; v_gene: TRBV7-2; abundance: -
CDR3nt: TGCGCCAGCAGCCAAGGGGCAGGGTCGAACACTGAAGCTTTCTTT; CDR3aa: CASSQGAGSNTEAFF; d_gene: -; j_gene: TRBJ1-1; v_gene: TRBV4-1; abundance: -
CDR3nt: TGCAGTGGGAAGGGCGGAACCTACGAGCAGTACTTC; CDR3aa: CSGKGGTYEQYF; d_gene: -; j_gene: TRBJ2-7; v_gene: TRBV20-1; abundance: -
CDR3nt: TGCAGTGCTAGGACAGCCCTGTCCTCCTACAATGAGCAGTTCTTC; CDR3aa: CSARTALSSYNEQFF; d_gene: -; j_gene: TRBJ2-1; v_gene: TRBV20-1; abundance: many
CDR3nt: TGTGCCAGCAACCCAGGGGGGTTTACCTTTGGCGAGCAGTACTTC; CDR3aa: CASNPGGFTFGEQYF; d_gene: -; j_gene: TRBJ2-7; v_gene: TRBV5-6; abundance: -
CDR3nt: TGTGCCAGCAGTTACGATTTGGATGAGCAGTTCTTC; CDR3aa: CASSYDLDEQFF; d_gene: -; j_gene: TRBJ2-1; v_gene: TRBV6-5; abundance: many
CDR3nt: TGTGCCAGCAGACCCGGGGGGCCCCGGGATACGCAGTATTTT; CDR3aa: CASRPGGPRDTQYF; d_gene: -; j_gene: TRBJ2-3; v_gene: TRBV7-2; abundance: -
CDR3nt: TGCAGTGCTAGAGACGTTTCCTATGTTGAAGCTTTCTTT; CDR3aa: CSARDVSYVEAFF; d_gene: -; j_gene: TRBJ1-1; v_gene: TRBV20-1; abundance: -
CDR3nt: TGTGCCAGTGGAATCCAGAGTAGCAATCAGCCCCAGCATTTT; CDR3aa: CASGIQSSNQPQHF; d_gene: -; j_gene: TRBJ1-5; v_gene: TRBV6-1; abundance: many
CDR3nt: TGCGCCAGCAGCCTTGGCGGACAGGGGAGAGGTGAGCAGTTCTTC; CDR3aa: CASSLGGQGRGEQFF; d_gene: TRBD1; j_gene: TRBJ2-1; v_gene: TRBV5-1; abundance: -
CDR3nt: TGCAGCGCAACAGGGGGCGCAGCCTACGAGCAGTACTTC; CDR3aa: CSATGGAAYEQYF; d_gene: TRBD1; j_gene: TRBJ2-7; v_gene: TRBV29-1; abundance: -
CDR3nt: TGCAGCGGCAGCGAGGGCTATGGCTACACCTTC; CDR3aa: CSGSEGYGYTF; d_gene: -; j_gene: TRBJ1-2; v_gene: TRBV29-1; abundance: few
CDR3nt: TGTGCCAGCAGCTACCTTAGCGGAGGGATCTACAATGAGCAGTTCTTC; CDR3aa: CASSYLSGGIYNEQFF; d_gene: -; j_gene: TRBJ2-1; v_gene: TRBV7-8; abundance: -
CDR3nt: TGTGCCAGCAGTTCCCAAGGGGGTGCGAGAGAAGGCTACACCTTC; CDR3aa: CASSSQGGAREGYTF; d_gene: -; j_gene: TRBJ1-2; v_gene: TRBV6-5; abundance: -
CDR3nt: TGTGCCAGCAGCTTACTAGCGGGAGGAGGGGAGCAGTACTTC; CDR3aa: CASSLLAGGGEQYF; d_gene: TRBD2; j_gene: TRBJ2-7; v_gene: TRBV5-6; abundance: -
CDR3nt: TGCGCCAGCAGCGTGGGACAGGGAAGAATGGAGACCCAGTACTTC; CDR3aa: CASSVGQGRMETQYF; d_gene: TRBD1; j_gene: TRBJ2-5; v_gene: TRBV5-1; abundance: many
CDR3nt: TGCAGTGCTAGTAGTACAGGGGGCGCTTCCTACAATGAGCAGTTCTTC; CDR3aa: CSASSTGGASYNEQFF; d_gene: TRBD1; j_gene: TRBJ2-1; v_gene: TRBV20-1; abundance: -
CDR3nt: TGTGCCAGCAGCCAAGCCCGGGACCCTATTTTTTTT; CDR3aa: CASSQARDPIFF; d_gene: -; j_gene: TRBJ2-2; v_gene: TRBV3-1; abundance: -
CDR3nt: TGTGCCAGCAGGCACTGGCTAGCGGGACACAATGAGCAGTTCTTC; CDR3aa: CASRHWLAGHNEQFF; d_gene: TRBD2; j_gene: TRBJ2-1; v_gene: TRBV6-2/TRBV6-3; abundance: many
CDR3nt: TGTGCCAGCAGCCAGGGGACAGGGGACACCGGGGAGCTGTTTTTT; CDR3aa: CASSQGTGDTGELFF; d_gene: TRBD1; j_gene: TRBJ2-2; v_gene: TRBV28; abundance: many
CDR3nt: TGTGCCACCAGCAGTGACAGGGGCGGGAATACGCAGTATTTT; CDR3aa: CATSSDRGGNTQYF; d_gene: TRBD1; j_gene: TRBJ2-3; v_gene: TRBV15; abundance: few
CDR3nt: TGCAGTGCCGAGGGCGGGGGCCAAGAGACCCAGTACTTC; CDR3aa: CSAEGGGQETQYF; d_gene: TRBD2; j_gene: TRBJ2-5; v_gene: TRBV20-1; abundance: many
CDR3nt: TGCGCCAGCAGCTTGGATCGTAGCGGGGGGAAGTACAATGAGCAGTTCTTC; CDR3aa: CASSLDRSGGKYNEQFF; d_gene: TRBD2; j_gene: TRBJ2-1; v_gene: TRBV5-1; abundance: -
CDR3nt: TGTGCCAGCTCACCAAACAGGGACAATTCACCCCTCCACTTT; CDR3aa: CASSPNRDNSPLHF; d_gene: -; j_gene: TRBJ1-6; v_gene: TRBV18; abundance: few
CDR3nt: TGCAGTGCTAGAGATAGGGTGGGGGGGCCGTTAGGTACGCAGTATTTT; CDR3aa: CSARDRVGGPLGTQYF; d_gene: -; j_gene: TRBJ2-3; v_gene: TRBV20-1; abundance: few
CDR3nt: TGTGCCAGCAGTCCATTAGTAGACGGTCAGCCCCAGCATTTT; CDR3aa: CASSPLVDGQPQHF; d_gene: -; j_gene: TRBJ1-5; v_gene: TRBV12-3/TRBV12-4; abundance: many
CDR3nt: TGTGCCAGCAGCCCTGAGACCTGGAATCAGCCCCAGCATTTT; CDR3aa: CASSPETWNQPQHF; d_gene: -; j_gene: TRBJ1-5; v_gene: TRBV2; abundance: few